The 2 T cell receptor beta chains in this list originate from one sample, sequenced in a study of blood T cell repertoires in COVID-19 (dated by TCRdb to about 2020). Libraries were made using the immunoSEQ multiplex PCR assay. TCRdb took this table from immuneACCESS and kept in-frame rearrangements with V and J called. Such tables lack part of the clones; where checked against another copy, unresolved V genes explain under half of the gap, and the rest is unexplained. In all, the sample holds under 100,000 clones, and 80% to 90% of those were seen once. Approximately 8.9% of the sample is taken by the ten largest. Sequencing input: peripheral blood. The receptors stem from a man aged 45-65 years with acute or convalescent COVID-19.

The CDR3 is CASSPPGLAGYEQFF. CDR3 nucleotides: TGTGCCAGCTCACCACCGGGACTAGCGGGGTATGAGCAGTTCTTC. This chain links TRBV18 with TRBJ2-1; 13 nucleotides align to TRBD2. Germline trimming cut 0 bases from V and 8 bases from J; bases unmatched to any gene: 1. The CDR3 is 15 amino acids. Germline CDR1 KGHSH, CDR2 LQKENI.

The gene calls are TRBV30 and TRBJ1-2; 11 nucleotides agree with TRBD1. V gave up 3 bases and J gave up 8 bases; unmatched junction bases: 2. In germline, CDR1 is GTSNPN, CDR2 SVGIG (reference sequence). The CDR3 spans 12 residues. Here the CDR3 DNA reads TGTGCCTGGAGGGGACAGGGGGACGGCTACACCTTC. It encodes CAWRGQGDGYTF.